This TCR beta chain was captured in a study of blood T cell repertoires in COVID-19. Turning to the study itself: T cells, B-cell-depleted T cells, or PBMCs provided the cDNA or gDNA that served as material.

Per the original data handling: Amplification from reference gene primers served as the basis for estimated nucleated cell counts. Some clones are missing from TCRdb's copy, which holds only in-frame ones; the method was immunoSEQ multiplex PCR. D and trimming come from the DNA, and the V and J calls and clone size come from that table. The sample includes 280,000 or so clones, around 85% of them seen just once. Everyone who took part was roughly 18 to 95 years old, and they came from 20 to 25 US areas. Two negative PCRs, clearance, or symptom resolution had been documented for recovered Cohort 3 donors. V was shortened by 0 bases and J by 1 base, with 12 bases between the two germline ends. Per germline, CDR1 LGHNA and CDR2 YNFKEQ. The CDR3 has 17 residues. This clone came up once.

The specimen was PBMCs or T cells enriched from blood (not recorded which). The origin of this receptor is a woman aged 45-59 years who had recovered from COVID-19. This sequence joins TRBV4-2 and TRBJ1-4, with a possible D match to TRBD1 (6 bases). Written as DNA, the CDR3 is TGTGCCAGCAGCCAAGAGTCGTCAGGGGTAACTAATGAAAAACTGTTTTTT. This encodes CASSQESSGVTNEKLFF.